This T cell receptor (beta chain) was recovered during a study of T cells in Graves' hyperthyroidism and ophthalmopathy. Researchers amplified the TCR beta CDR3 regions from RNA transcripts. First-round RT-PCR targeting the TCR CDR3 was performed with the HTBI primer set. TCRdb redid the calling of the multiplex PCR reads with MiXCR, one entry per CDR3 protein. This table has approximately 520,000 distinct CDR3 sequences, under 25% appearing once. For Graves' hyperthyroidism to be stable, ophthalmopathy could not progress within 18 months. In making diagnoses, clinical symptoms, serum thyroxine and TRAb, thyroid ultrasound and orbital computed tomography were all used. V was pared by 3 bases and J by 2 bases, with 13 bases between. Germline V gene data show CDR1 as LNHNV and CDR2 as YYDKDF (reference sequence). The CDR3 loop spans 15 amino acids.

The source is a man aged 18 to 29 with Graves' hyperthyroidism. The sequencing sample was made of blood. V and J are TRBV15 and TRBJ2-5, with D perhaps TRBD1 or TRBD2 (6 bases each). The CDR3 is CATSSRGGGQETQYF. The CDR3 DNA reads TGTGCCACCAGCAGTAGAGGAGGGGGGCAAGAGACCCAGTACTTC.